What follows are 5 T cell receptor beta chains derived from one specimen sequenced in a study of control samples from healthy donors and cancer patients. Sequencing was performed with immunoSEQ multiplex PCR; in TCRdb, only in-frame clones are kept and a portion is missing. The sample has 80,000 to 85,000 clones, about 88% seen once. The sequenced material came from blood. The receptors here all came from a woman aged 50 to 60 in good health.

This clone was seen once. The chain is built from TRBV5-4 and TRBJ1-6; D possibly corresponds to TRBD1 (5 bases). There are 15 residues in the CDR3. With 4 bases removed from V and 10 bases from J, the gap between germline ends came to 18 bases. The germline V gene encodes CDR1 SGHNT and CDR2 YYREEE (reference sequence). This CDR3 reads CASSTGGGSGSPLHF. The CDR3 DNA is TGTGCCAGCAGCACGGGGGGAGGGTCAGGATCACCCCTCCACTTT.

The genes are TRBV5-4 and TRBJ2-3; 14 bases agree with TRBD2. This CDR3 spans 16 amino acids. V shed 4 bases, J shed 1 base, and the junction held 2 bases outside the gene matches. Germline-derived CDR1 and CDR2 are SGHNT and YYREEE (reference sequence). The CDR3 nucleotides read TGTGCCAGCAGCGGGACTAGCGGGGGCGGCACAGATACGCAGTATTTT. This encodes CASSGTSGGGTDTQYF.

The V and J genes are TRBV30 and TRBJ2-7, with 9 bases aligning to TRBD1. CDR3 size: 13 residues. The V segment lost 8 bases and the J segment 5 bases; nucleotides outside the gene matches: 10. From germline, CDR1 is GTSNPN and CDR2 SVGIG (reference sequence). CDR3 coding DNA: TGTGCCAAATCAACAGGGGGCAACGACGAGCAGTACTTC. Residues: CAKSTGGNDEQYF.

This clone has more than one count but fewer than ten. The chain carries TRBV5-8 and TRBJ2-1; 7 nucleotides match TRBD2. Trimming removed 2 bases from V and 7 bases from J; junction bases left unmatched: 6. In germline, CDR1 is SGHTS, CDR2 YDEGEE. This CDR3 contains 14 residues. The CDR3 DNA reads as TGTGCCAGCAGCTTATTCGGGGGGAAAAATGAGCAGTTCTTC. It yields the protein CASSLFGGKNEQFF.

This chain joins TRBV4-1 and TRBJ1-2; unclear D gene. Germline-derived CDR1 and CDR2 are MGHRA and YSYEKL. With 0 bases removed from V and 4 bases from J, the gap between germline ends came to 9 bases. The CDR3 loop spans 14 amino acids. In nucleotides, the CDR3 is TGCGCCAGCAGCCAAGATTCAGCTTCCTATGGCTACACCTTC. Translated: CASSQDSASYGYTF.